Presented here are 6 T cell receptor beta chains from one specimen sequenced in a study of CD8 T cells in ankylosing spondylitis. Study-level points and caveats: A TCR beta motif of under 10 highly homologous variants appeared characteristic of ankylosing spondylitis blood.

What these receptors recognize is not known. MiXCR, applied by TCRdb to the 5' RACE reads, yields one record per CDR3 protein. The table lists around 140,000 distinct CDR3 sequences, 15% to 20% of them singletons. Sequenced input: blood, either unsorted or a sorted T cell fraction (not recorded which). The receptors stem from a male donor with ankylosing spondylitis.

The V and J genes are TRBV23-1 and TRBJ2-7, with 9 positions matching TRBD1. TRBV23-1 belongs to the ORF category, with a function that is uncertain. This CDR3 is 15 amino acids long. Trimming at V came to 4 bases and at J to 4 bases, leaving 8 bases not matched to a gene. DNA for the CDR3: TGCGCCAGCAGTCTATCCGGGACAGGGTGTTACGAGCAGTACTTC. It encodes CASSLSGTGCYEQYF.

The chain combines TRBV28 with TRBJ2-5; D is uncertain. This CDR3 has 15 amino acids. Germline V CDR1 and CDR2: MDHEN, SYDVKM. The V gene lost 3 bases and the J gene lost 1 base, with 12 bases spanning the gap. This CDR3 reads CASSLERALQETQYF. CDR3 DNA sequence: TGTGCCAGCAGTTTGGAAAGGGCTCTCCAAGAGACCCAGTACTTC.

This clonotype was observed a handful of times. This chain uses TRBV27 with TRBJ1-1; D is perhaps TRBD1 (6 bases). The CDR3 is 14 residues long. The germline V gene encodes CDR1 MNHEY and CDR2 SMNVEV (reference sequence). The V end lost 5 bases, the J end lost 5 bases, and 15 bases lay between the germline ends. CDR3 nucleotide sequence: TGTGCCAGCAGTCCAGAGGGGGGATGGACTGAAGCTTTCTTT. It translates to CASSPEGGWTEAFF.

This clonotype occurred a few times. V usage is TRBV5-1 and J usage is TRBJ2-7; a possible D gene is TRBD2 (6 bases). There are 14 residues in the CDR3. V was cut by 4 bases and J by 4 bases, with 15 bases left in between. Germline assignment: CDR1 SGHRS and CDR2 YFSETQ. The CDR3, as DNA: TGCGCCAGCAGCCGGGGCCGGGGGTCTTACGAGCAGTACTTC. It yields the protein CASSRGRGSYEQYF.

This clonotype was found a few times. The CDR3 DNA is TGTGCCAGCAGTGTAGTGGGACAGCATAGCAATCAGCCCCAGCATTTT. This sequence encodes CASSVVGQHSNQPQHF. V gene TRBV28 combines with J gene TRBJ1-5; 7 bases align to TRBD1. CDR3 length: 16 residues. CDR1 MDHEN and CDR2 SYDVKM come from the germline V gene. With V trimmed by 5 bases and J by 0 bases, 7 bases remained unmatched. The entire variable domain, with the rest obtained from reference TRBV28 and TRBJ1-5, is as follows: DVKVTQSSRYLVKRTGEKVFLECVQDMDHENMFWYRQDPGLGLRLIYFSYDVKMKEKGDIPEGYSVSREKKERFSLILESASTNQTSMYLCASSVVGQHSNQPQHFGDGTRLSIL.

This rearrangement joins TRBV27 to TRBJ1-2; weak D call: TRBD1 (5 bases). In germline, CDR1 is MNHEY, CDR2 SMNVEV (reference sequence). The CDR3 runs 14 residues. Trimming left V 5 bases short and J 0 bases short, with 10 bases between. This CDR3 is CASSHGTANYGYTF. The DNA for the CDR3 is TGTGCCAGCAGTCACGGGACGGCTAACTATGGCTACACCTTC.